Listed below are T cell receptor beta chains from one sample, sequenced in a study of blood T cell repertoires in COVID-19. TCRdb's copy holds only in-frame clones and misses some; the assay was immunoSEQ multiplex PCR. This table holds roughly 25,000 clones, 65% to 90% found once. The sequenced sample was peripheral blood. The receptors originated from a man aged 70 or older with acute or convalescent COVID-19. The CDR3 runs from the conserved cysteine through the conserved F or W. D genes are given only for firm matches. Size is omitted from some rows. Given values are once, few, many or a class for expanded clones.

v_call,d_call,clone_size,j_call,cdr3_aa,cdr3_nt
TRBV10-2,TRBD1,.,TRBJ2-7,CASSGLPPGTGAYEQYF,TGCGCCAGCAGTGGACTCCCTCCCGGGACAGGGGCCTACGAGCAGTACTTC
TRBV18,TRBD1,once,TRBJ2-5,CASSPGQGKTQYF,TGTGCCAGCTCACCGGGACAGGGCAAGACCCAGTACTTC
TRBV7-2,.,few,TRBJ2-7,CASSLERESEQYF,TGTGCCAGCAGCTTAGAGCGTGAGAGCGAGCAGTACTTC
TRBV9,TRBD1,.,TRBJ1-1,CASSVESRGYTEAFF,TGTGCCAGCAGCGTAGAGTCCAGGGGGTACACTGAAGCTTTCTTT
TRBV19,.,.,TRBJ1-1,CASSAQESNTEAFF,TGTGCCAGTAGTGCTCAGGAATCGAACACTGAAGCTTTCTTT
TRBV11-2,.,.,TRBJ1-1,CASSLDGGGGVNTEAFF,TGTGCCAGCAGCTTAGACGGGGGAGGTGGTGTGAACACTGAAGCTTTCTTT
TRBV29-1,.,.,TRBJ1-2,CSVRIIREGGYTF,TGCAGCGTTCGAATAATCAGGGAGGGTGGCTACACCTTC
TRBV29-1,TRBD1,.,TRBJ2-1,CSVGSPSGTGEGNEQFF,TGCAGCGTTGGGTCCCCATCCGGGACAGGGGAGGGTAATGAGCAGTTCTTC
TRBV2,.,.,TRBJ2-5,CATKRGQEETQYF,TGTGCCACCAAAAGGGGCCAGGAAGAGACCCAGTACTTC
TRBV24-1,.,.,TRBJ1-3,CATSSASGNTIYF,TGTGCCACCAGCAGCGCCTCTGGAAACACCATATATTTT
TRBV20-1,TRBD2,.,TRBJ2-7,CSASRNGAGATYEQYF,TGCAGTGCTAGTAGGAATGGGGCGGGAGCCACCTACGAGCAGTACTTC
TRBV7-6,TRBD2,.,TRBJ2-5,CASSLGLAGETQYF,TGTGCCAGCAGCTTAGGACTAGCGGGAGAGACCCAGTACTTC
TRBV21-1,.,.,TRBJ2-1,CASSPLGHRADEQFF,TGTGCCAGCAGCCCCCTGGGGCACAGGGCCGATGAGCAGTTCTTC
TRBV5-1,.,.,TRBJ1-1,CASSLDNSQEAFF,TGCGCCAGCAGCCTCGATAATAGCCAGGAAGCTTTCTTT
TRBV6-5,TRBD2,.,TRBJ2-7,CASSRLAGIYEQYF,TGTGCCAGCAGCCGACTAGCGGGAATCTACGAGCAGTACTTC
TRBV7-8,TRBD1,once,TRBJ1-1,CASSLRGQSNTEAFF,TGTGCCAGCAGCCTCCGGGGACAGAGTAACACTGAAGCTTTCTTT
TRBV10-3,TRBD2,.,TRBJ2-5,CAISESGLPTQYF,TGTGCCATCAGTGAGTCGGGACTACCGACCCAGTACTTC
TRBV5-1,TRBD2,.,TRBJ2-1,CASSQTSGRVSYNEQFF,TGCGCCAGCAGCCAAACTAGCGGGAGGGTCTCCTACAATGAGCAGTTCTTC
TRBV11-2,.,.,TRBJ2-1,CASITAPGLHYLDEQFF,TGTGCCAGCATCACTGCACCGGGACTGCATTATCTGGATGAGCAGTTCTTC
TRBV7-9,.,few,TRBJ1-5,CASSLGQNSNQPQHF,TGTGCCAGCAGCTTAGGGCAGAATAGCAATCAGCCCCAGCATTTT
TRBV5-8,.,.,TRBJ2-7,CASRNPGGPGEQYF,TGTGCCAGCAGGAACCCAGGGGGGCCCGGCGAGCAGTACTTC
TRBV25-1,.,.,TRBJ1-6,CASSSYGGRDSPLHF,TGTGCCAGCAGTTCCTACGGGGGTAGGGATTCACCCCTCCACTTT
TRBV27,.,.,TRBJ1-1,CASSSIDWNTEAFF,TGTGCCAGCAGTTCAATTGACTGGAACACTGAAGCTTTCTTT
TRBV5-1,.,.,TRBJ2-2,CASSLRGLDTGELFF,TGCGCCAGCTCCCTTAGGGGTCTGGACACCGGGGAGCTGTTTTTT
TRBV14,TRBD1,few,TRBJ2-2,CASSQTGGSTGELFF,TGTGCCAGCAGCCAGACAGGGGGTAGCACCGGGGAGCTGTTTTTT
TRBV27,TRBD1,.,TRBJ1-2,CASSLWGTGYGYTF,TGTGCCAGCAGTTTATGGGGGACAGGGTATGGCTACACCTTC
TRBV27,.,.,TRBJ2-7,CASKGRAESQEQYF,TGTGCCAGCAAGGGCCGAGCGGAGTCCCAAGAGCAGTACTTC
TRBV9,.,.,TRBJ1-2,CASSVSGTDYGYTF,TGTGCCAGCAGCGTTTCCGGGACTGACTATGGCTACACCTTC
TRBV12-3/TRBV12-4,.,.,TRBJ2-5,CASSLNGETQYF,TGTGCCAGCAGTTTAAACGGAGAGACCCAGTACTTC
TRBV30,.,.,TRBJ1-1,CAARDTNTEAFF,TGTGCCGCCCGGGACACCAACACTGAAGCTTTCTTT
TRBV19,TRBD1,.,TRBJ2-7,CASSDRAYEQYF,TGTGCCAGTAGTGACAGGGCCTACGAGCAGTACTTC
TRBV19,TRBD1,.,TRBJ1-5,CASRGDRVVNQPQHF,TGTGCCAGTAGAGGGGACAGGGTTGTCAATCAGCCCCAGCATTTT
TRBV7-2,.,.,TRBJ1-5,CASSGGSGDYQPQHF,TGTGCCAGCAGCGGCGGATCGGGTGACTATCAGCCCCAGCATTTT
TRBV25-1,.,few,TRBJ1-5,CASREGNQPQHF,TGTGCCAGCAGAGAGGGCAATCAGCCCCAGCATTTT
TRBV29-1,.,.,TRBJ2-7,CSVESQGYEQYF,TGCAGCGTTGAAAGCCAGGGGTACGAGCAGTACTTC
TRBV3-1/TRBV3-2,TRBD2,.,TRBJ2-1,CASSPPGTSVYNEQFF,TGTGCCAGCAGCCCACCAGGGACTAGTGTATACAATGAGCAGTTCTTC
TRBV19,TRBD1,.,TRBJ2-7,CASRPDRESYEQYF,TGTGCCAGTAGACCGGACAGGGAGTCCTACGAGCAGTACTTC
TRBV6-5,TRBD1,once,TRBJ1-1,CASSSQGGNTEAFF,TGTGCCAGCAGTTCCCAGGGGGGAAACACTGAAGCTTTCTTT
TRBV7-8,.,once,TRBJ2-7,CASSEGTVSYEQYF,TGTGCCAGCTCGGAGGGGACAGTTTCCTACGAGCAGTACTTC
TRBV7-2,.,.,TRBJ2-1,CASSLGLPDEQFF,TGTGCCAGCAGCTTAGGACTACCGGATGAGCAGTTCTTC
TRBV15,.,once,TRBJ1-4,CATSRDVLQTATNEKLFF,TGTGCCACCAGCAGAGATGTCCTTCAGACAGCAACTAATGAAAAACTGTTTTTT
TRBV5-1,.,.,TRBJ2-5,CASSLRSSGLETQYF,TGCGCCAGCAGCTTGAGATCTTCCGGGTTGGAGACCCAGTACTTC
TRBV10-3,.,few,TRBJ2-7,CAISESTRGGRRYEQYF,TGTGCCATCAGTGAGTCGACTCGAGGAGGGAGGAGGTACGAGCAGTACTTC
TRBV29-1,TRBD1,once,TRBJ2-3,CSVVGTASTDTQYF,TGCAGCGTTGTCGGGACAGCTAGCACAGATACGCAGTATTTT
TRBV6-6,.,.,TRBJ2-7,CASSYSNSQSEQYF,TGTGCCAGCAGTTACTCGAATAGTCAATCCGAGCAGTACTTC
TRBV2,.,.,TRBJ1-5,CASSRQVNQPQHF,TGTGCCAGCAGCAGACAGGTAAATCAGCCCCAGCATTTT
TRBV24-1,.,.,TRBJ2-2,CATSVGRGNTGELFF,TGTGCCACCAGTGTCGGTAGGGGGAACACCGGGGAGCTGTTTTTT